This T cell receptor beta chain was documented in a study of glioma-infiltrating T cells. About the research overall: Low-grade gliomas were grade II; glioblastomas were grade IV at initial diagnosis. Broader study findings: Only very few CDR3 sequences appeared in both tissue and blood.

Comment on this clonotype: Its specificity is unknown.

Amplification of TCR alpha and beta CDR3 regions from RNA used iRepertoire nested multiplex PCR. One-step reverse transcription and amplification started from approximately 100-400 ng of tissue mRNA or PBMC total RNA. Each CDR3 protein is one row after TCRdb ran MiXCR on the multiplex PCR reads. The data hold a few hundred thousand distinct CDR3 sequences, with 41% observed a single time. CDR3 length: 16 amino acids. V lost 3 bases and J 3 bases, leaving 15 bases between the germline ends. Germline CDR1 is SGHDN and CDR2 is FVKESK. Sample: glioma tissue, nonneoplastic brain tissue, or PBMCs (not recorded which). V gene TRBV14 combines with J gene TRBJ1-3; D gene ambiguous. This clonotype was sampled from a human donor with low-grade glioma or glioblastoma, undergoing nonglioma brain surgery, or in good health (not recorded which). Here the CDR3 reads CASSQPDKGVGNTIYF. CDR3 nucleotides: TGTGCCAGCAGCCAGCCCGACAAGGGTGTTGGAAACACCATATATTTT.